Listed below are T cell receptor beta chains from one sample, sequenced in a study of type 1 and type 2 diabetes patients. TCRdb ran MiXCR on the multiplex PCR reads and lists one entry per CDR3 protein. The sample holds more than 250,000 distinct CDR3 sequences; 47% are singletons and the top ten take about 13%. The sequencing sample was made of peripheral blood mononuclear cells (PBMCs). Source of these receptors: a man younger than 30 with type 2 diabetes. Each CDR3 is given with its conserved first and last residue. A D gene is named only where the DNA matches it firmly. Some rows have no size entry. The others give once, few or many, or a class for an expanded clone.

cdr3_nt cdr3_aa clone_size v_call d_call j_call
TGTGCCAGCAGCCCAAAGGCCCTAAACTATGGCTACACCTTC CASSPKALNYGYTF - TRBV12-3/TRBV12-4 - TRBJ1-2
TGCAGCGTTGTATTCGACGGCAACTCCTACGAGCAGTACTTC CSVVFDGNSYEQYF few TRBV29-1 - TRBJ2-7
TGCGCCAGCAGCCAAGGAACCAACAACCACTACGAGCAGTACTTC CASSQGTNNHYEQYF few TRBV4-1 - TRBJ2-7
TGTGCCAGCAAAGCCGGGGGGCGGATATCTGAGACCCAGTACTTC CASKAGGRISETQYF once TRBV27 - TRBJ2-5
TGTGCCTGGAGTGGAAGCTCCTATAATTCACCCCTCCACTTT CAWSGSSYNSPLHF - TRBV30 - TRBJ1-6
TGCAGTGCTAGAAGCGGCAGGGCTAACTATGGCTACACCTTC CSARSGRANYGYTF - TRBV20-1 - TRBJ1-2
TGTGCCAGCAATTACAGGACGGGAGAGACCCAGTACTTC CASNYRTGETQYF - TRBV2 - TRBJ2-5
TGTGCCAGCAGTTACAGGAATACCAATTCACCCCTCCACTTT CASSYRNTNSPLHF few TRBV2 - TRBJ1-6
TGTGCCAGCACCCATCGGGAGGCCCAGTACTTC CASTHREAQYF - TRBV27 TRBD2 TRBJ2-5
TGTGCCAGCAGTTCCATAGGACAGAACACCGGGGAGCTGTTTTTT CASSSIGQNTGELFF - TRBV12-3/TRBV12-4 - TRBJ2-2
TGTGCCAGCAGCCAAGGGACAGGCCCACAGTACTTC CASSQGTGPQYF - TRBV7-2 TRBD1 TRBJ2-5
TGTGCCAGCAGCCCCAGGAAGGGGGGGGCGACCAATGAGCAGTTCTTC CASSPRKGGATNEQFF - TRBV6-4 - TRBJ2-1
TGTGCCAGCAGCTTTCTAGCGGGAGTGTCTTACGAGCAGTACTTC CASSFLAGVSYEQYF few TRBV7-8 TRBD2 TRBJ2-7
TGTGCCAGTAGTAGGGAAGCTCGGGCAAATGAGCAGTTCTTC CASSREARANEQFF - TRBV19 - TRBJ2-1
TGCGCCAGCAGCCTCCCCAGGACGGCCGGCTCCTATAATTCACCCCTCCACTTT CASSLPRTAGSYNSPLHF - TRBV7-3 - TRBJ1-6
TGTGCCAGCAGCTGGGAGGGGACGAGCACTGAAGCTTTCTTT CASSWEGTSTEAFF - TRBV6-5 - TRBJ1-1
TGTGCCAGCAGTTACTCGACTCAGGTCCAAGAGACCCAGTACTTC CASSYSTQVQETQYF - TRBV6-6 - TRBJ2-5
TGCAGTTGGGACAGGGAAAACTACGAGCAGTACTTC CSWDRENYEQYF once TRBV20-1 TRBD1 TRBJ2-7
TGTGCCAGCAGTGCGTTGAGGGAGCAGTACTTC CASSALREQYF few TRBV6-1 - TRBJ2-7
TGTGCCAGCAGCGGAACCGGGACGTCCAATGAGCAGTTCTTC CASSGTGTSNEQFF - TRBV7-3 - TRBJ2-1
TGTGCCAGCAGTGATTTTGGCAGGAGGTCTGGGGCCAACGTCCTGACTTTC CASSDFGRRSGANVLTF many TRBV2 - TRBJ2-6
TGTGCCAGCAGCCGGCTAAGTGGGGCCAACGTCCTGACTTTC CASSRLSGANVLTF - TRBV7-2 - TRBJ2-6
TGTGCCAGCAGCCTATGGGGGACCGGGGAGCTGTTTTTT CASSLWGTGELFF few TRBV7-6 - TRBJ2-2
TGTGCCAGCAGTGTTTCAGGGTACTATGGCTACACCTTC CASSVSGYYGYTF - TRBV2 - TRBJ1-2
TGTGCCAGCTCACCTCGGGACGGGAATTCACCCCTCCACTTT CASSPRDGNSPLHF - TRBV18 - TRBJ1-6
TGTGCCAGCAGTGAATTACATCAGCCCCAGCATTTT CASSELHQPQHF - TRBV2 - TRBJ1-5
TGCGCCAGCAGCCAAGATCTTGGGCGGACGGGGATACTAGGGCAGTTCTTC CASSQDLGRTGILGQFF once TRBV4-1 - TRBJ2-1
TGCAGCGTTGATGCGCCAGGGGCCTATGGCTACACCTTC CSVDAPGAYGYTF - TRBV29-1 - TRBJ1-2
TGTGCCAGCAGTTACACGCTAGGGGTGAGAGAGACCCAGTACTTC CASSYTLGVRETQYF - TRBV6-2/TRBV6-3 - TRBJ2-5
TGCAGCGTTGGGACAGTCTACGAGCAGTACTTC CSVGTVYEQYF - TRBV29-1 - TRBJ2-7
TGTGCCAGCAGGGGCTCTAGCGAGGGATCTGGTGAGCAGTTCTTC CASRGSSEGSGEQFF - TRBV7-2 - TRBJ2-1
TGTGCCAGCAGCCTTAGCTCCTATAATTCACCCCTCCACTTT CASSLSSYNSPLHF many TRBV12-3/TRBV12-4 - TRBJ1-6
TGTGCCAGCAGAAGGGACAGGGGGCCCGGGGAGCTGTTTTTT CASRRDRGPGELFF - TRBV7-8 TRBD1 TRBJ2-2
TGTGCCAGCAGTCCGTATGAAGGAGATACGCAGTATTTT CASSPYEGDTQYF - TRBV2 - TRBJ2-3
TGTGCCAGCAGTAGCGCCTCAGGGTCCGGGGAGCTGTTTTTT CASSSASGSGELFF - TRBV6-5 - TRBJ2-2
TGTGCCGTCGCGACAGGGAGGGAGACCCAGTACTTC CAVATGRETQYF once TRBV6-6 - TRBJ2-5
TGTGCCACCAGCTTTACAAATTCACCCCTCCACTTT CATSFTNSPLHF many TRBV15 - TRBJ1-6
TGTGCCAGCAGCGTAGCTCCAGCGGGTAATGAGCAGTTCTTC CASSVAPAGNEQFF few TRBV9 - TRBJ2-1
TGTGCCAGCAGCTGGGGACTAGGCCCCACCGGGGAGCTGTTTTTT CASSWGLGPTGELFF - TRBV7-8 TRBD2 TRBJ2-2
TGCAGTGCTAGGAGGCGGGAAAGCTCCTACAATGAGCAGTTCTTC CSARRRESSYNEQFF - TRBV20-1 - TRBJ2-1
TGTGCCAGCAGAAATGGGATTTCCTACGAGCAGTACTTC CASRNGISYEQYF few TRBV2 - TRBJ2-7
TGTGCCAGCAGCCAAGAGGACAACAGTGGCTACACCTTC CASSQEDNSGYTF - TRBV3-1 - TRBJ1-2
TGTGCCAGCAGTGTGAGGGTAGGGGATCCCTCCAATTCACCCCTCCACTTT CASSVRVGDPSNSPLHF few TRBV2 - TRBJ1-6
TGTGCCAGCAGTTTCGAGGTGGATGGCTACACCTTC CASSFEVDGYTF few TRBV12-3/TRBV12-4 - TRBJ1-2
TGTGCCAGCAGCGCCGCCGGGACTATGTACCAAGAGACCCAGTACTTC CASSAAGTMYQETQYF few TRBV9 TRBD2 TRBJ2-5
TGTGCCAGCAGCTTAGTGGTAGCGGAGGTGACAGATACGCAGTATTTT CASSLVVAEVTDTQYF - TRBV7-9 - TRBJ2-3